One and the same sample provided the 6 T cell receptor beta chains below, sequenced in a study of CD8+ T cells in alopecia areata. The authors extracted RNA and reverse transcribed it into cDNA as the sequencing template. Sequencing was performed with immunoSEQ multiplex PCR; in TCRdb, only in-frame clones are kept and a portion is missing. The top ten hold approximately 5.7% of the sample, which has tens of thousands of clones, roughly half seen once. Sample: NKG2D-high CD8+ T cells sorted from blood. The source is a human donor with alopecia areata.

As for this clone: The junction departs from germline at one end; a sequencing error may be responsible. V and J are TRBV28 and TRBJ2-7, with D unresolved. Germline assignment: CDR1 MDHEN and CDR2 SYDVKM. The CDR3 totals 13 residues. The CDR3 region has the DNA TGTGCCGGCAGTTTGTCGGGCCCCTACGAGCAGTACTTC. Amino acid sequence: CAGSLSGPYEQYF.

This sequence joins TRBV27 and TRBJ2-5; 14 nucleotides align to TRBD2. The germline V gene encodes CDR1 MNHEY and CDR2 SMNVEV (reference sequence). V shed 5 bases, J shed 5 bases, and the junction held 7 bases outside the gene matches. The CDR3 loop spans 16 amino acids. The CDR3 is CASSPGTSGRGETQYF. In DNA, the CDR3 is TGTGCCAGCAGTCCCGGGACTAGCGGGAGAGGGGAGACCCAGTACTTC.

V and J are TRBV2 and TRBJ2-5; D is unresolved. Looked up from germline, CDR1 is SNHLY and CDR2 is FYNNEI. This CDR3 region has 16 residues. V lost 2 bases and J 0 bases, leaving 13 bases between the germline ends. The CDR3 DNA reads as TGTGCCAGCAGTGAAAACCTGATAGACTACCAAGAGACCCAGTACTTC. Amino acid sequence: CASSENLIDYQETQYF.

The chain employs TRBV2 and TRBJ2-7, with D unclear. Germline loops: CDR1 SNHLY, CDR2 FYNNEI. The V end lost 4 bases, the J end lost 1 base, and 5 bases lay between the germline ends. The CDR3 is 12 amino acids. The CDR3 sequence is CASSGVSYEQYF. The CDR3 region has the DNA TGTGCCAGCAGTGGGGTTTCCTACGAGCAGTACTTC.

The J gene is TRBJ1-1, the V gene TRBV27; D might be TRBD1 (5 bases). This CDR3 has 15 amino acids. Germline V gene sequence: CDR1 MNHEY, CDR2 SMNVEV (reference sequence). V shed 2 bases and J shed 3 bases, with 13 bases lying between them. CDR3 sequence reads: CASSLNPGRDTEAFF. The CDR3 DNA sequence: TGTGCCAGCAGTTTAAACCCGGGCAGGGACACTGAAGCTTTCTTT.

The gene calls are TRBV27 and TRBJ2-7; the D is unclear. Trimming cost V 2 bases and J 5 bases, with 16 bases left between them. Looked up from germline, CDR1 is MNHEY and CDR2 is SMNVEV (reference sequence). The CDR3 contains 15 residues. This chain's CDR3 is CASSLKAGDSHEQYF. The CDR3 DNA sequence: TGTGCCAGCAGTTTAAAAGCCGGTGATTCTCACGAGCAGTACTTC.